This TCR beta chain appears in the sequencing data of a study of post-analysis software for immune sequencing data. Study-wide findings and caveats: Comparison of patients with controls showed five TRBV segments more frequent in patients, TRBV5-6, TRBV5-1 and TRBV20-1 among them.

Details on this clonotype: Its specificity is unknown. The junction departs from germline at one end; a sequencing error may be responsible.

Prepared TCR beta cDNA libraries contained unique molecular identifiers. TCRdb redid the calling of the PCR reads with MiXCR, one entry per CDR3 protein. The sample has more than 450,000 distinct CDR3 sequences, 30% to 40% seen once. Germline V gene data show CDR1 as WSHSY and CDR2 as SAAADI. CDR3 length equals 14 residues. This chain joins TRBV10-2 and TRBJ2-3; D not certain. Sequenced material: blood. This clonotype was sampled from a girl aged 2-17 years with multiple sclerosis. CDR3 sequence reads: CASRESSPRDTQYF. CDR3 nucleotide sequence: TGCGCCAGCAGGGAGTCTTCTCCCAGAGATACGCAGTATTTT.